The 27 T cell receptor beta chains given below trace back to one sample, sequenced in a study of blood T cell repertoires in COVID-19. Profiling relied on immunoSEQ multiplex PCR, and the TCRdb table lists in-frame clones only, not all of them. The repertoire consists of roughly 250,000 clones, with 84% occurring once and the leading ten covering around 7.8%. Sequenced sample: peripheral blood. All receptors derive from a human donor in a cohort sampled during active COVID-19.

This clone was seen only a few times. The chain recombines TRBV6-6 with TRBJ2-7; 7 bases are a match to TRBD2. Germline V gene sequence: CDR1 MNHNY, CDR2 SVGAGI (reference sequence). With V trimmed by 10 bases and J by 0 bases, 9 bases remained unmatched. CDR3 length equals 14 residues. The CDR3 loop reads CAIRGDASSYEQYF. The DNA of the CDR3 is TGTGCCATCCGGGGGGACGCAAGCTCCTACGAGCAGTACTTC.

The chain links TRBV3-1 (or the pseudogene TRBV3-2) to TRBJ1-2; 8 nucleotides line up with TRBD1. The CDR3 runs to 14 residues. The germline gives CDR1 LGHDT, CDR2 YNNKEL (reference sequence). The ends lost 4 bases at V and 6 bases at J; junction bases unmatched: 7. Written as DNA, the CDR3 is TGTGCCAGCAGCCCCCGGACAGGGTTTGATGGCTACACCTTC. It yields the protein CASSPRTGFDGYTF.

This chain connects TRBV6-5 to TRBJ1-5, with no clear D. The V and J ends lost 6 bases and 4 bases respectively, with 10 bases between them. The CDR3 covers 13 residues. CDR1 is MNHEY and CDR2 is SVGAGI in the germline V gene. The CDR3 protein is CASSIRRNQPQHF. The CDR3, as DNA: TGTGCCAGCAGCATCAGGCGTAATCAGCCCCAGCATTTT.

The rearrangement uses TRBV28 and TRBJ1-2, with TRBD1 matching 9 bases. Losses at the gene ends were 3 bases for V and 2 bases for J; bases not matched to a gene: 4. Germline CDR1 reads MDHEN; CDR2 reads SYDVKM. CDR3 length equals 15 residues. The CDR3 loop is CASSFEDRGNYGYTF. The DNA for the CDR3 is TGTGCCAGCAGTTTCGAGGACAGGGGAAACTATGGCTACACCTTC.

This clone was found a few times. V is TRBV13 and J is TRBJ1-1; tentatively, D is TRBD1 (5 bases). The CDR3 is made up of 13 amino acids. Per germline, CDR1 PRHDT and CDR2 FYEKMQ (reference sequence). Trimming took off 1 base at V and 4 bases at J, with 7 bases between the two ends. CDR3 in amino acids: CASSLVGGTEAFF. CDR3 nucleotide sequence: TGTGCCAGCAGCTTAGTGGGGGGCACTGAAGCTTTCTTT.

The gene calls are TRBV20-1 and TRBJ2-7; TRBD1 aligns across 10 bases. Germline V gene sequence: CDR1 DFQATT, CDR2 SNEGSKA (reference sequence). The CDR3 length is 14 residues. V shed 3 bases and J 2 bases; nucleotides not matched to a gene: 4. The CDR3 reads CSASPDRGAYEQYF. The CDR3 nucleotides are TGCAGTGCTAGTCCGGACAGGGGGGCCTACGAGCAGTACTTC.

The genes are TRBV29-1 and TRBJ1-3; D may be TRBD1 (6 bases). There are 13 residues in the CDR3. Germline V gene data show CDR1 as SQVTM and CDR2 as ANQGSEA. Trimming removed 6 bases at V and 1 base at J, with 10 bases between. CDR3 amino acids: CSVNTGSGNTIYF. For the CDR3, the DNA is TGCAGCGTGAACACAGGGTCTGGAAACACCATATATTTT.

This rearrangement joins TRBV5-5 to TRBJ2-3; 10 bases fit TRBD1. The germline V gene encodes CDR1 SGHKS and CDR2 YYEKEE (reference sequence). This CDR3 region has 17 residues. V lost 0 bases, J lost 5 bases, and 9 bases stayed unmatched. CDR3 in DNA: TGTGCCAGCAGCTTGGGACAGGGGGCAATGATGGTAGATACGCAGTATTTT. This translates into CASSLGQGAMMVDTQYF.

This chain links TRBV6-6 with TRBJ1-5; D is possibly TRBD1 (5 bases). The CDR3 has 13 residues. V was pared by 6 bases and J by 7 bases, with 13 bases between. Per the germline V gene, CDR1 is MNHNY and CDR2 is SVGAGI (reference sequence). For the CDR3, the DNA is TGTGCCAGCAGAAGGGGACTGGGCCAGCCCCAGCATTTT. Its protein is CASRRGLGQPQHF.

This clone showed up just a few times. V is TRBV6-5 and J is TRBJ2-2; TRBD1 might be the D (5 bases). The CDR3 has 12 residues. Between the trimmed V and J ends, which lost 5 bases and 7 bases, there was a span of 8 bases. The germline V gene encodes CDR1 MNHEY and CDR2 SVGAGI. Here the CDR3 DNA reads TGTGCCAGCAGTCGTCAGGGCGGGGAGCTGTTTTTT. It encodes CASSRQGGELFF.

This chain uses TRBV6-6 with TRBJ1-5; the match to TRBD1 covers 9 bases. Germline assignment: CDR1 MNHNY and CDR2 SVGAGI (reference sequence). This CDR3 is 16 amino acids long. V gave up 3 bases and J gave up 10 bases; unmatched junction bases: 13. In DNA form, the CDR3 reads TGTGCCAGCAGTTATAAAACAGGGGGCGTATTTCAACCCCAGCATTTT. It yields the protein CASSYKTGGVFQPQHF.

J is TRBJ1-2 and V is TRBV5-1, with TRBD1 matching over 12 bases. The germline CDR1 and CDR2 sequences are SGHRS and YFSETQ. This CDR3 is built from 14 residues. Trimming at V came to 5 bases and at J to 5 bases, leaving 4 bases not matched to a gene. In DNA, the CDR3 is TGCGCCAGCAGGGGACAGGGGGCGCAGTATGGCTACACCTTC. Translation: CASRGQGAQYGYTF. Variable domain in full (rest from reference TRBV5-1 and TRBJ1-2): KAGVTQTPRYLIKTRGQQVTLSCSPISGHRSVSWYQQTPGQGLQFLFEYFSETQRNKGNFPGRFSGRQFSNSRSEMNVSTLELGDSALYLCASRGQGAQYGYTFGSGTRLTVV.

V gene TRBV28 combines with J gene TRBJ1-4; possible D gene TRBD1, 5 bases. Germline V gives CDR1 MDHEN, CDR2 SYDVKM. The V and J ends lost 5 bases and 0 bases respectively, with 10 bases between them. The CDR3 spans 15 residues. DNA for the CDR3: TGTGCCAGCAGTGGGGCGGCTTCAACTAATGAAAAACTGTTTTTT. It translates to CASSGAASTNEKLFF.

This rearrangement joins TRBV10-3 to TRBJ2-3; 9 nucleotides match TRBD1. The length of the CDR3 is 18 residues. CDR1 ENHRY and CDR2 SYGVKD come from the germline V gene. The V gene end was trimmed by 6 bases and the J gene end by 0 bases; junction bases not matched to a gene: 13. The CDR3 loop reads CAISLSGTGTTSTDTQYF. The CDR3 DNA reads TGTGCCATCAGCTTATCCGGGACAGGGACCACTAGCACAGATACGCAGTATTTT.

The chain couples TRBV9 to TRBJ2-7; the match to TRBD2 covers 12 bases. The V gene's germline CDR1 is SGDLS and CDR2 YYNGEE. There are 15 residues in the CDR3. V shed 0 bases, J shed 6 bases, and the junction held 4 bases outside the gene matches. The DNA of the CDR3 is TGTGCCAGCAGCGTAGCTAGCGGGGGGGCGTTCGAGCAGTACTTC. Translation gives CASSVASGGAFEQYF. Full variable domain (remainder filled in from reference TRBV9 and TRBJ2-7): DSGVTQTPKHLITATGQRVTLRCSPRSGDLSVYWYQQSLDQGLQFLIQYYNGEERAKGNILERFSAQQFPDLHSELNLSSLELGDSALYFCASSVASGGAFEQYFGPGTRLTVT.

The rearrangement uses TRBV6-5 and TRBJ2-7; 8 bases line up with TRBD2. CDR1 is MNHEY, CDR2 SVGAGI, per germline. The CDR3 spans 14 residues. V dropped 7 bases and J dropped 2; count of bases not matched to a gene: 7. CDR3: CASIPAGAPYEQYF. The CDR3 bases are TGTGCCAGCATCCCAGCGGGAGCCCCCTACGAGCAGTACTTC.

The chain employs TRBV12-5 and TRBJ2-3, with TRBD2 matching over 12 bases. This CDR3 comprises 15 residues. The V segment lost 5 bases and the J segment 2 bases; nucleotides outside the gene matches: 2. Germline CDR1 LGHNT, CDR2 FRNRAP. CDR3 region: CASGRLAGDTDTQYF. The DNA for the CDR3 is TGTGCTAGTGGTCGACTAGCGGGGGACACAGATACGCAGTATTTT.

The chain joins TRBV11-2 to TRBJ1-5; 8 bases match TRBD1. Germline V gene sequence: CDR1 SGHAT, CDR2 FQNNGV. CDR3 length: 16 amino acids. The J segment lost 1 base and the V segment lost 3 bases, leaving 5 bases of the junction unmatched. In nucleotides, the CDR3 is TGTGCCAGCAGCTTTGGACAGGGAGGGAGCAATCAGCCCCAGCATTTT. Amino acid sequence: CASSFGQGGSNQPQHF.

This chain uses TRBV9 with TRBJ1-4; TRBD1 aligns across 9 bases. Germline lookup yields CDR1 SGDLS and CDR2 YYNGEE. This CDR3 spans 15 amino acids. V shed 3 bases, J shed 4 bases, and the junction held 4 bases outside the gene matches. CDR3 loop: CASSAGTGFNEKLFF. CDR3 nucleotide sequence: TGTGCCAGCAGCGCCGGGACAGGGTTTAATGAAAAACTGTTTTTT.

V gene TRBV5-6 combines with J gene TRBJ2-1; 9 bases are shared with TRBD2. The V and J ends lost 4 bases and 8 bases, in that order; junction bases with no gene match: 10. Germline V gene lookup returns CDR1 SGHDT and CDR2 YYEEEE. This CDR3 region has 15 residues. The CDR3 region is CASSAGGLARHEQFF. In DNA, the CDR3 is TGTGCCAGCAGCGCAGGGGGACTAGCTAGACATGAGCAGTTCTTC.

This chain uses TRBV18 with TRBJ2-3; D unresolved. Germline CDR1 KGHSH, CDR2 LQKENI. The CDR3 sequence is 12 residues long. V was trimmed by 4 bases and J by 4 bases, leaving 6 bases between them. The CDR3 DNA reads TGTGCCAGCTCACGGAGTTCAGATACGCAGTATTTT. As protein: CASSRSSDTQYF.

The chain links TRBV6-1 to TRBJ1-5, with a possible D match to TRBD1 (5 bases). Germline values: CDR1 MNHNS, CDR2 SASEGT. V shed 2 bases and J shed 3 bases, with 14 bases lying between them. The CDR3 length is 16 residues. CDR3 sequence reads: CASSEYQTAVNQPQHF. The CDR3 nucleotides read TGTGCCAGCAGTGAATATCAGACAGCCGTCAATCAGCCCCAGCATTTT.

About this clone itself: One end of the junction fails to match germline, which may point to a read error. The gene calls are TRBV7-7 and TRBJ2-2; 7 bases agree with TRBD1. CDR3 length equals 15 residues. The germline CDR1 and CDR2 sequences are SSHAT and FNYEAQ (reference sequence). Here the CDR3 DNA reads TGTGCTAGCAGCCAAGACAGGGCGTACACCGGGGAGCTGTTTTTT. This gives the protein CASSQDRAYTGELFF.

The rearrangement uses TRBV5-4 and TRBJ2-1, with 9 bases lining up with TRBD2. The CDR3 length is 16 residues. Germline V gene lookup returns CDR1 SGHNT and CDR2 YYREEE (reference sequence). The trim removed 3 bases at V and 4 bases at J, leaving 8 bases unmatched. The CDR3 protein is CASSSLSGRTYNEQFF. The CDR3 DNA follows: TGTGCCAGCAGCTCATTGAGCGGGAGGACTTACAATGAGCAGTTCTTC.

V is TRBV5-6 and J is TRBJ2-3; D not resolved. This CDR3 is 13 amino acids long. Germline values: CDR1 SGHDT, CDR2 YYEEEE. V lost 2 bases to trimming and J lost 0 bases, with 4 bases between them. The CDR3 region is CASSFRSTDTQYF. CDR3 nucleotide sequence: TGTGCCAGCAGCTTTCGGAGCACAGATACGCAGTATTTT.

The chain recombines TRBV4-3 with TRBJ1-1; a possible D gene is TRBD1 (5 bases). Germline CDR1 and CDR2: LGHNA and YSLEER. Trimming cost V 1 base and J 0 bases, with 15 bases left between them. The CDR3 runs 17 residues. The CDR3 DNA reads TGCGCCAGCAGCCAAGGGTTGTCGACAGATATGAACACTGAAGCTTTCTTT. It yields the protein CASSQGLSTDMNTEAFF.

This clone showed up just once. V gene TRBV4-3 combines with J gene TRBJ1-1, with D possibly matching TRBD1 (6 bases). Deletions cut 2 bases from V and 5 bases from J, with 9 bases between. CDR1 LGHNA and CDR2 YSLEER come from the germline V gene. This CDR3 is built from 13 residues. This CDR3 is CASSQNRGTEAFF. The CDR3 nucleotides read TGCGCCAGCAGCCAAAATAGGGGGACTGAAGCTTTCTTT.